The next 7 T cell receptor beta chains were all read from a single sample in a study of T cells in Graves' hyperthyroidism and ophthalmopathy. What was amplified from RNA transcripts were TCR beta CDR3 regions. A set of HTBI primers served as the primers for a first-round RT-PCR of the TCR CDR3. TCRdb reprocessed the multiplex PCR reads via MiXCR and lists one record per CDR3 protein. The data show 150,000 to 200,000 distinct CDR3 sequences, with 8% to 9.5% seen just once and roughly a fifth held by the top ten. Sequencing was done on a sample of blood. These receptors came from a woman between 18 and 29 years old with Graves' hyperthyroidism that later progressed to Graves' ophthalmopathy.

This clonotype was counted many times. The V and J genes are TRBV30 and TRBJ2-5, with D possibly being TRBD2 (5 bases). This CDR3 has 13 amino acids. Germline V gene data show CDR1 as GTSNPN and CDR2 as SVGIG (reference sequence). Trimming pared 4 bases from V and 5 bases from J, leaving 14 bases between. CDR3 amino acids: CAWNPEGRETQYF. The CDR3 region has the DNA TGTGCCTGGAACCCCGAGGGTCGGGAGACCCAGTACTTC.

This clonotype was observed a handful of times. One base away lies a much larger clone, so this may be a sequencing read error. The chain has TRBV7-3 and TRBJ2-5; D is tentatively TRBD1 or TRBD2 (5 bases each). The CDR3 has 16 residues. CDR1 is SGHTA, CDR2 FQGTGA, per germline. Trimming removed 1 base at V and 6 bases at J, with 18 bases between. Here the CDR3 reads CASSLRGEGRAKTQYF. Here the CDR3 DNA reads TGTGCCAGCAGCTTAAGAGGCGAGGGGCGGGCAAAGACCCAGTACTTC.

In its sample, this clonotype was seen a few times. The gene calls are TRBV5-4 and TRBJ2-3, with 7 bases aligning to TRBD1. Germline-derived CDR1 and CDR2 are SGHNT and YYREEE (reference sequence). J lost 2 bases, V lost 0 bases, and 3 bases had no gene match. This CDR3 spans 15 amino acids. The CDR3 nucleotides are TGTGCCAGCAGCTTGGAACAGGGGCCCACAGATACGCAGTATTTT. This codes for CASSLEQGPTDTQYF.

The rearrangement uses TRBV19 and TRBJ1-5; D remains ambiguous. Germline CDR1 is LNHDA and CDR2 is SQIVND (reference sequence). The CDR3 is 14 residues long. Trimming stripped 5 bases from V and 2 bases from J, with 10 bases between. Here the CDR3 DNA reads TGTGCCAGTAGTGGGCGGGGAGGCAATCAGCCCCAGCATTTT. Translating it yields CASSGRGGNQPQHF.

V and J are TRBV20-1 and TRBJ2-1, with a tentative D call TRBD2 (5 bases). The germline CDR1 and CDR2 sequences are DFQATT and SNEGSKA (reference sequence). CDR3 length: 12 residues. The V end was cut by 4 bases, the J end by 7 bases, with 11 bases between. CDR3 region: CSANQRRNEQFF. The CDR3 DNA reads TGCAGTGCTAATCAACGGAGGAATGAGCAGTTCTTC.

This clonotype was found many times. The CDR3 sequence is CASSVRSSNTEAFF. CDR3 nucleotide sequence: TGTGCCAGCAGCGTACGATCTTCGAACACTGAAGCTTTCTTT. V gene TRBV9 combines with J gene TRBJ1-1, with D uncertain. The CDR3 has 14 amino acids. The germline V gene encodes CDR1 SGDLS and CDR2 YYNGEE. The germline V and J ends were trimmed by 1 base and 1 base, with 8 bases remaining between them.

At least ten counts were recorded for this clonotype. The rearrangement uses TRBV7-8 and TRBJ2-7, with D possibly matching TRBD2 (5 bases). CDR3 length equals 14 residues. The V gene's germline CDR1 is SGHVS and CDR2 FQNEAQ. V shed 2 bases and J shed 2 bases, with 10 bases lying between them. For the CDR3, the DNA is TGTGCCAGCAGCTTAAGGGAGACTACCTACGAGCAGTACTTC. Residues: CASSLRETTYEQYF.